Reported below is one T cell receptor beta chain. Some clones are missing from TCRdb's copy, which holds only in-frame ones; the method was immunoSEQ multiplex PCR. The repertoire includes about 55,000 clones, nearly 90% of them detected once, and approximately 3.8% sits in the top ten. The entry originates in a study of control samples from healthy donors and cancer patients. The CDR3 spans 16 residues. V gave up 0 bases and J gave up 3 bases; unmatched junction bases: 3. The germline gives CDR1 SEHNR, CDR2 FQNEAQ (reference sequence). The TCR was taken from a man aged 50 or older in good health. Sequences were obtained from blood. The gene calls are TRBV7-9 and TRBJ2-2; TRBD1 matches 8 bases. CDR3 in DNA: TGTGCCAGCAGCTTAGCTGGACAGGGACACACCGGGGAGCTGTTTTTT. Translating it yields CASSLAGQGHTGELFF. The variable domain in full, completed from reference TRBV7-9 and TRBJ2-2, reads DTGVSQNPRHKITKRGQNVTFRCDPISEHNRLYWYRQTLGQGPEFLTYFQNEAQLEKSRLLSDRFSAERPKGSFSTLEIQRTEQGDSAMYLCASSLAGQGHTGELFFGEGSRLTVL.